These 8 T cell receptor beta chains came from one sample sequenced in a study of OX40 agonist ivuxolimab in advanced cancers. TCRdb keeps only in-frame clones here, not all; method: immunoSEQ multiplex PCR. The table lists roughly 63,000 clones, roughly 87% of them singletons, with less than 3.5% in the top ten. The sequenced sample was CD4+ or CD8+ T cells sorted from blood, obtained in a trial of the OX40 agonist ivuxolimab. The receptors were gathered from an adult with an advanced solid tumor such as melanoma, head and neck, liver or kidney cancer.

DNA for the CDR3: TGTGCCAGCAGCTTAGTCCCGCGGTCCACCGGGGAGCTGTTTTTT. Protein sequence: CASSLVPRSTGELFF. The chain joins TRBV7-2 to TRBJ2-2; D remains unclear. CDR3 length: 15 residues. CDR1 is SGHTA and CDR2 is FQGNSA in the germline V gene. V was clipped by 1 base and J by 4 bases, with 10 bases between them.

On this clone: Other DNA sequences from this sample encode an identical CDR3 as well. The chain employs TRBV30 and TRBJ2-7; perhaps TRBD2 as D (7 bases). The CDR3 consists of 13 residues. The germline gives CDR1 GTSNPN, CDR2 SVGIG (reference sequence). The V end lost 1 base, the J end lost 8 bases, and 15 bases lay between the germline ends. In DNA form, the CDR3 reads TGTGCCTGGAGTGGCGTAGGGGGGGGGCAGCAGTACTTC. Translation: CAWSGVGGGQQYF.

This clone is a singleton in its sample. The rearrangement uses TRBV27 and TRBJ2-1, with a tentative D call TRBD2 (6 bases). Trimming cost V 0 bases and J 5 bases, with 14 bases left between them. The CDR3 totals 16 residues. The germline V gene has CDR1 MNHEY and CDR2 SMNVEV (reference sequence). CDR3 residues: CASSLSWGVTHNEQFF. CDR3 nucleotide sequence: TGTGCCAGCAGTTTATCTTGGGGGGTTACCCACAATGAGCAGTTCTTC.

The J gene is TRBJ1-2, the V gene TRBV7-2, with D tentatively TRBD1 (5 bases). Trimming cost V 2 bases and J 8 bases, with 15 bases left between them. This CDR3 spans 14 amino acids. Germline V gene lookup returns CDR1 SGHTA and CDR2 FQGNSA. The CDR3 bases are TGTGCCAGCAGCTTATGGGCAGGGTCGGACGGCTACACCTTC. Amino acids: CASSLWAGSDGYTF.

V gene TRBV6-1 combines with J gene TRBJ1-1, with unresolved D. The CDR3 has 13 residues. CDR1 is MNHNS and CDR2 is SASEGT in the germline V gene. Trimming took off 4 bases at V and 0 bases at J, with 6 bases between the two ends. For the CDR3, the DNA is TGTGCCAGCAGTGTCAGGTTGAACACTGAAGCTTTCTTT. Protein: CASSVRLNTEAFF.

About this clone itself: One junction end disagrees with the germline gene, perhaps due to a read error. V gene TRBV10-1 combines with J gene TRBJ2-4; D might be TRBD2 (6 bases). Germline CDR1 WNHNN, CDR2 SYGVQD (reference sequence). This CDR3 contains 9 residues. The chain's CDR3 is CASSEKRAF. CDR3 bases: TGCGCCAGCAGTGAAAAGCGGGCCTTC.

The J gene is TRBJ1-4, the V gene TRBV18; the D gene is possibly TRBD1 (5 bases). Trimming stripped 3 bases from V and 1 base from J, with 12 bases between. The CDR3 has 16 amino acids. Germline V CDR1 and CDR2: KGHSH, LQKENI. Written as DNA, the CDR3 is TGTGCCAGCTCACCTCCTTCGGGGGTAACTAATGAAAAACTGTTTTTT. Translated: CASSPPSGVTNEKLFF.

Written as DNA, the CDR3 is TGTGCCAGCAGTCTCAACCAGAAGAGCACCTTC. This translates into CASSLNQKSTF. The chain joins TRBV28 to TRBJ1-2; D gene uncertain. The CDR3 contains 11 residues. The V gene's germline CDR1 is MDHEN and CDR2 SYDVKM. Trimming pared 5 bases from V and 13 bases from J, leaving 14 bases between.